This entry describes one TCR beta chain. This record comes from a study of T cells after yellow fever vaccination. One entry per CDR3 protein results from TCRdb running MiXCR on the 5' RACE reads. The sample includes some 320,000 distinct CDR3 sequences, less than 9.5% of them seen just once. The starting material was CD4+ T cells sorted from PBMCs, obtained 5 days after the yellow fever booster vaccination. The TCR was taken from a man between 18 and 35 years old who received the YFV17D yellow fever vaccine.

CDR3 DNA: TGCGCCAGCAGCCAAGGATCAGGGAGCGGCACCGGGGAGCTGTTTTTT. It translates to CASSQGSGSGTGELFF. The chain has TRBV4-1 and TRBJ2-2; D may correspond to TRBD1 or TRBD2 (5 bases each). CDR3 length: 16 residues. V shed 1 base and J shed 4 bases, with 13 bases lying between them. Germline V gene sequence: CDR1 MGHRA, CDR2 YSYEKL.